This record covers a single T cell receptor beta chain. No antigen is known for it. This sample was taken from a study of CD8+ T cells in alopecia areata. General observations from the study: Scalp lesions, especially in alopecia totalis/universalis, had higher clonality than normal scalp. Patients shared TCRs less clearly than mice did, possibly owing to HLA.

Sequencing templates came from extracted RNA that was reverse transcribed into cDNA. Clones were read by immunoSEQ multiplex PCR, and TCRdb kept only the in-frame ones, dropping some. The sample includes some 120,000 clones, around 60% of them seen just once. In germline, CDR1 is SGHTA, CDR2 FQGTGA. This CDR3 has 14 residues. V was clipped by 3 bases and J by 3 bases, with 11 bases between them. Peripheral blood, together with lesional scalp punch biopsies, was collected from alopecia areata patients. The specimen was CD4+ T cells sorted from blood, collected at week 0. This TCR came from a human donor with alopecia areata. The rearrangement joins TRBV7-3 to TRBJ2-5, with D perhaps TRBD1 (5 bases). The CDR3 spells CASSFGAGKETQYF. CDR3 nucleotide sequence: TGTGCCAGCAGCTTCGGTGCAGGGAAAGAGACCCAGTACTTC.